The 17 T cell receptor beta chains presented below share a single source sample, sequenced in a study of blood T cell repertoires in COVID-19. TCRdb keeps only in-frame clones here, not all; method: immunoSEQ multiplex PCR. The sample lists fewer than 500,000 clones, approximately 80% seen once, with around 1% in the top ten. Sequenced input: peripheral blood. All receptors come from a human donor with acute or convalescent COVID-19. The donor label of this sample is uncertain.

The chain employs TRBV5-8 and TRBJ1-3, with D unclear. Germline V gene lookup returns CDR1 SGHTS and CDR2 YDEGEE. The CDR3 runs 15 residues. Trimming pared 3 bases from V and 0 bases from J, leaving 10 bases between. The CDR3 coding sequence is TGTGCCAGCAGCTCAGGATGGTACTCTGGAAACACCATATATTTT. Its translation: CASSSGWYSGNTIYF.

The V gene is TRBV27, the J gene TRBJ1-5; 8 nucleotides align to TRBD1. The V gene's germline CDR1 is MNHEY and CDR2 SMNVEV (reference sequence). This CDR3 has 15 amino acids. V lost 8 bases and J lost 6; bases outside the gene matches: 12. CDR3 in DNA: TGTGCCAGCCAAAAAGCTCAGGGGGCCGGTCAGCCCCAGCATTTT. Its translation is CASQKAQGAGQPQHF.

The chain is built from TRBV28 and TRBJ1-1; no clear D. The CDR3 runs 14 residues. Germline CDR1 is MDHEN and CDR2 is SYDVKM. V was shortened by 6 bases and J by 5 bases, with 16 bases between the two germline ends. The CDR3 DNA is TGTGCCAGCAGCTACGGGGTAGGCTTGACTGAAGCTTTCTTT. This codes for CASSYGVGLTEAFF.

This sequence joins TRBV7-2 and TRBJ2-5; D is ambiguous. The CDR3 is 14 residues long. The V end lost 1 base, the J end lost 1 base, and 7 bases lay between the germline ends. Germline CDR1 is SGHTA and CDR2 is FQGNSA. For the CDR3, the DNA is TGTGCCAGCAGCTTAGTGGCCAGCCAAGAGACCCAGTACTTC. This gives the protein CASSLVASQETQYF.

The V call is TRBV30, the J call TRBJ1-2, with TRBD1 matching over 7 bases. The germline V gene encodes CDR1 GTSNPN and CDR2 SVGIG (reference sequence). CDR3 length equals 14 residues. Trimming took 2 bases from V and 7 from J; bases not matched to a gene: 10. Here the CDR3 reads CAWSTRQGVGGYTF. The CDR3 DNA reads as TGTGCCTGGAGTACCAGACAGGGTGTGGGTGGCTACACCTTC.

This clone occurred a few times. The chain employs TRBV28 and TRBJ2-7, with D tentatively TRBD1 (5 bases). CDR1 MDHEN and CDR2 SYDVKM come from the germline V gene. Between the trimmed V and J ends, which lost 4 bases and 1 base, there was a span of 17 bases. The CDR3 length is 16 residues. Here the CDR3 DNA reads TGTGCCAGCAGTTACTCTCAGGGTTCCCTATCCTACGAGCAGTACTTC. Its protein product is CASSYSQGSLSYEQYF.

The chain uses TRBV15 and TRBJ2-3; D is uncertain. V lost 1 base and J 7 bases, leaving 6 bases between the germline ends. Germline V gene sequence: CDR1 LNHNV, CDR2 YYDKDF (reference sequence). The CDR3 is made up of 12 amino acids. CDR3 in amino acids: CATSRGTHTQYF. CDR3 nucleotides: TGTGCCACCAGCAGAGGAACTCATACGCAGTATTTT.

The chain employs TRBV20-1 and TRBJ2-4, with D possibly TRBD1 on 6 matching bases. CDR1 is DFQATT, CDR2 SNEGSKA, per germline (reference sequence). With 3 bases removed from V and 9 bases from J, the gap between germline ends came to 18 bases. The CDR3 covers 14 residues. As DNA, the CDR3 is TGCAGTGCTAGTTATGGGGGCCTGGTTTCCATTCAGTACTTC. Translation: CSASYGGLVSIQYF.

V is TRBV7-9 and J is TRBJ2-2; 7 bases are shared with TRBD2. The germline CDR1 and CDR2 sequences are SEHNR and FQNEAQ (reference sequence). This CDR3 spans 16 amino acids. The ends lost 5 bases at V and 4 bases at J; junction bases unmatched: 10. This CDR3 reads CASSALAGDLTGELFF. The CDR3 nucleotides are TGTGCCAGCAGCGCACTGGCGGGGGATCTCACCGGGGAGCTGTTTTTT.

V gene TRBV28 combines with J gene TRBJ1-5; weak D call: TRBD1 (6 bases). The V end was cut by 6 bases, the J end by 0 bases, with 12 bases between. The CDR3 runs 15 residues. CDR1 is MDHEN and CDR2 is SYDVKM in the germline V gene. CDR3 DNA: TGTGCCAGCAGCGGGACACCCGTTAGCAATCAGCCCCAGCATTTT. It is translated as CASSGTPVSNQPQHF.

This clone was observed a few times. The chain recombines TRBV5-1 with TRBJ2-3; 7 positions match TRBD2. J gave up 3 bases and V 4 bases, and 8 bases lay outside the gene matches. The CDR3 has 15 amino acids. The V gene's germline CDR1 is SGHRS and CDR2 YFSETQ. The CDR3 DNA follows: TGCGCCAGCAGCAGGATCGGGGGGACGACAGATACGCAGTATTTT. Its protein is CASSRIGGTTDTQYF.

The chain carries TRBV10-3 and TRBJ2-7, with a possible D match to TRBD1 (6 bases). The ends were cut back, 6 bases at V and 3 bases at J, with 18 bases in the middle. Germline CDR1 ENHRY, CDR2 SYGVKD. The CDR3 spans 15 residues. The CDR3 DNA sequence: TGTGCCATCAGACCCGCGACAGGAACGGACTACGAGCAGTACTTC. Its protein product is CAIRPATGTDYEQYF.

The rearrangement links TRBV6-2 or TRBV6-3 to TRBJ2-1; 10 bases map to TRBD2. The germline V gene encodes CDR1 MNHEY and CDR2 SVGEGT. This CDR3 is built from 14 residues. Unmatched junction bases numbered 1, after V lost 5 bases and J lost 3 bases. The DNA of the CDR3 is TGTGCCAGCAGTAAGCGGGGGGGCTACAATGAGCAGTTCTTC. This translates into CASSKRGGYNEQFF.

V is TRBV18 and J is TRBJ2-1; 8 bases are shared with TRBD2. With 5 bases clipped from V and 2 bases from J, the junction kept 11 bases outside the gene matches. Looked up from germline, CDR1 is KGHSH and CDR2 is LQKENI. The CDR3 consists of 17 residues. In DNA form, the CDR3 reads TGTGCCAGCTCATATCGTAGCGGGATTCCAACCTACAATGAGCAGTTCTTC. Its translation: CASSYRSGIPTYNEQFF.

This clone was detected a few times. The chain has TRBV10-2 and TRBJ1-1; tentatively, D is TRBD1 (5 bases). The germline V gene has CDR1 WSHSY and CDR2 SAAADI. V gave up 8 bases and J gave up 5 bases, with 21 bases separating them. The CDR3 has 15 amino acids. The DNA for the CDR3 is TGCGCCAGCTTCTTATCCGAGGGACTGCGTACTGAAGCTTTCTTT. Amino acid sequence: CASFLSEGLRTEAFF.

In this sample, this clone turned up a few times. The chain carries TRBV21-1 and TRBJ1-6; TRBD1 was called by the table and not checked on the DNA. TRBV21-1 has pseudogene status. The CDR3 spans 16 residues. Here the CDR3 reads CASSNHSRTANSPLHF. The CDR3 DNA reads as TGTGCCAGCAGCAATCACTCCCGGACAGCAAATTCACCCCTCCACTTT.

The chain is built from TRBV3-1 (or the pseudogene TRBV3-2) and TRBJ2-2; TRBD1 matches 10 bases. CDR1 and CDR2 (germline): LGHDT, YNNKEL (reference sequence). The CDR3 has 16 amino acids. V shed 3 bases, J shed 8 bases, and the junction held 9 bases outside the gene matches. The CDR3: CASSHRDRGGWGELFF. The CDR3 nucleotides are TGTGCCAGCAGCCACCGGGACAGGGGCGGTTGGGGGGAGCTGTTTTTT.